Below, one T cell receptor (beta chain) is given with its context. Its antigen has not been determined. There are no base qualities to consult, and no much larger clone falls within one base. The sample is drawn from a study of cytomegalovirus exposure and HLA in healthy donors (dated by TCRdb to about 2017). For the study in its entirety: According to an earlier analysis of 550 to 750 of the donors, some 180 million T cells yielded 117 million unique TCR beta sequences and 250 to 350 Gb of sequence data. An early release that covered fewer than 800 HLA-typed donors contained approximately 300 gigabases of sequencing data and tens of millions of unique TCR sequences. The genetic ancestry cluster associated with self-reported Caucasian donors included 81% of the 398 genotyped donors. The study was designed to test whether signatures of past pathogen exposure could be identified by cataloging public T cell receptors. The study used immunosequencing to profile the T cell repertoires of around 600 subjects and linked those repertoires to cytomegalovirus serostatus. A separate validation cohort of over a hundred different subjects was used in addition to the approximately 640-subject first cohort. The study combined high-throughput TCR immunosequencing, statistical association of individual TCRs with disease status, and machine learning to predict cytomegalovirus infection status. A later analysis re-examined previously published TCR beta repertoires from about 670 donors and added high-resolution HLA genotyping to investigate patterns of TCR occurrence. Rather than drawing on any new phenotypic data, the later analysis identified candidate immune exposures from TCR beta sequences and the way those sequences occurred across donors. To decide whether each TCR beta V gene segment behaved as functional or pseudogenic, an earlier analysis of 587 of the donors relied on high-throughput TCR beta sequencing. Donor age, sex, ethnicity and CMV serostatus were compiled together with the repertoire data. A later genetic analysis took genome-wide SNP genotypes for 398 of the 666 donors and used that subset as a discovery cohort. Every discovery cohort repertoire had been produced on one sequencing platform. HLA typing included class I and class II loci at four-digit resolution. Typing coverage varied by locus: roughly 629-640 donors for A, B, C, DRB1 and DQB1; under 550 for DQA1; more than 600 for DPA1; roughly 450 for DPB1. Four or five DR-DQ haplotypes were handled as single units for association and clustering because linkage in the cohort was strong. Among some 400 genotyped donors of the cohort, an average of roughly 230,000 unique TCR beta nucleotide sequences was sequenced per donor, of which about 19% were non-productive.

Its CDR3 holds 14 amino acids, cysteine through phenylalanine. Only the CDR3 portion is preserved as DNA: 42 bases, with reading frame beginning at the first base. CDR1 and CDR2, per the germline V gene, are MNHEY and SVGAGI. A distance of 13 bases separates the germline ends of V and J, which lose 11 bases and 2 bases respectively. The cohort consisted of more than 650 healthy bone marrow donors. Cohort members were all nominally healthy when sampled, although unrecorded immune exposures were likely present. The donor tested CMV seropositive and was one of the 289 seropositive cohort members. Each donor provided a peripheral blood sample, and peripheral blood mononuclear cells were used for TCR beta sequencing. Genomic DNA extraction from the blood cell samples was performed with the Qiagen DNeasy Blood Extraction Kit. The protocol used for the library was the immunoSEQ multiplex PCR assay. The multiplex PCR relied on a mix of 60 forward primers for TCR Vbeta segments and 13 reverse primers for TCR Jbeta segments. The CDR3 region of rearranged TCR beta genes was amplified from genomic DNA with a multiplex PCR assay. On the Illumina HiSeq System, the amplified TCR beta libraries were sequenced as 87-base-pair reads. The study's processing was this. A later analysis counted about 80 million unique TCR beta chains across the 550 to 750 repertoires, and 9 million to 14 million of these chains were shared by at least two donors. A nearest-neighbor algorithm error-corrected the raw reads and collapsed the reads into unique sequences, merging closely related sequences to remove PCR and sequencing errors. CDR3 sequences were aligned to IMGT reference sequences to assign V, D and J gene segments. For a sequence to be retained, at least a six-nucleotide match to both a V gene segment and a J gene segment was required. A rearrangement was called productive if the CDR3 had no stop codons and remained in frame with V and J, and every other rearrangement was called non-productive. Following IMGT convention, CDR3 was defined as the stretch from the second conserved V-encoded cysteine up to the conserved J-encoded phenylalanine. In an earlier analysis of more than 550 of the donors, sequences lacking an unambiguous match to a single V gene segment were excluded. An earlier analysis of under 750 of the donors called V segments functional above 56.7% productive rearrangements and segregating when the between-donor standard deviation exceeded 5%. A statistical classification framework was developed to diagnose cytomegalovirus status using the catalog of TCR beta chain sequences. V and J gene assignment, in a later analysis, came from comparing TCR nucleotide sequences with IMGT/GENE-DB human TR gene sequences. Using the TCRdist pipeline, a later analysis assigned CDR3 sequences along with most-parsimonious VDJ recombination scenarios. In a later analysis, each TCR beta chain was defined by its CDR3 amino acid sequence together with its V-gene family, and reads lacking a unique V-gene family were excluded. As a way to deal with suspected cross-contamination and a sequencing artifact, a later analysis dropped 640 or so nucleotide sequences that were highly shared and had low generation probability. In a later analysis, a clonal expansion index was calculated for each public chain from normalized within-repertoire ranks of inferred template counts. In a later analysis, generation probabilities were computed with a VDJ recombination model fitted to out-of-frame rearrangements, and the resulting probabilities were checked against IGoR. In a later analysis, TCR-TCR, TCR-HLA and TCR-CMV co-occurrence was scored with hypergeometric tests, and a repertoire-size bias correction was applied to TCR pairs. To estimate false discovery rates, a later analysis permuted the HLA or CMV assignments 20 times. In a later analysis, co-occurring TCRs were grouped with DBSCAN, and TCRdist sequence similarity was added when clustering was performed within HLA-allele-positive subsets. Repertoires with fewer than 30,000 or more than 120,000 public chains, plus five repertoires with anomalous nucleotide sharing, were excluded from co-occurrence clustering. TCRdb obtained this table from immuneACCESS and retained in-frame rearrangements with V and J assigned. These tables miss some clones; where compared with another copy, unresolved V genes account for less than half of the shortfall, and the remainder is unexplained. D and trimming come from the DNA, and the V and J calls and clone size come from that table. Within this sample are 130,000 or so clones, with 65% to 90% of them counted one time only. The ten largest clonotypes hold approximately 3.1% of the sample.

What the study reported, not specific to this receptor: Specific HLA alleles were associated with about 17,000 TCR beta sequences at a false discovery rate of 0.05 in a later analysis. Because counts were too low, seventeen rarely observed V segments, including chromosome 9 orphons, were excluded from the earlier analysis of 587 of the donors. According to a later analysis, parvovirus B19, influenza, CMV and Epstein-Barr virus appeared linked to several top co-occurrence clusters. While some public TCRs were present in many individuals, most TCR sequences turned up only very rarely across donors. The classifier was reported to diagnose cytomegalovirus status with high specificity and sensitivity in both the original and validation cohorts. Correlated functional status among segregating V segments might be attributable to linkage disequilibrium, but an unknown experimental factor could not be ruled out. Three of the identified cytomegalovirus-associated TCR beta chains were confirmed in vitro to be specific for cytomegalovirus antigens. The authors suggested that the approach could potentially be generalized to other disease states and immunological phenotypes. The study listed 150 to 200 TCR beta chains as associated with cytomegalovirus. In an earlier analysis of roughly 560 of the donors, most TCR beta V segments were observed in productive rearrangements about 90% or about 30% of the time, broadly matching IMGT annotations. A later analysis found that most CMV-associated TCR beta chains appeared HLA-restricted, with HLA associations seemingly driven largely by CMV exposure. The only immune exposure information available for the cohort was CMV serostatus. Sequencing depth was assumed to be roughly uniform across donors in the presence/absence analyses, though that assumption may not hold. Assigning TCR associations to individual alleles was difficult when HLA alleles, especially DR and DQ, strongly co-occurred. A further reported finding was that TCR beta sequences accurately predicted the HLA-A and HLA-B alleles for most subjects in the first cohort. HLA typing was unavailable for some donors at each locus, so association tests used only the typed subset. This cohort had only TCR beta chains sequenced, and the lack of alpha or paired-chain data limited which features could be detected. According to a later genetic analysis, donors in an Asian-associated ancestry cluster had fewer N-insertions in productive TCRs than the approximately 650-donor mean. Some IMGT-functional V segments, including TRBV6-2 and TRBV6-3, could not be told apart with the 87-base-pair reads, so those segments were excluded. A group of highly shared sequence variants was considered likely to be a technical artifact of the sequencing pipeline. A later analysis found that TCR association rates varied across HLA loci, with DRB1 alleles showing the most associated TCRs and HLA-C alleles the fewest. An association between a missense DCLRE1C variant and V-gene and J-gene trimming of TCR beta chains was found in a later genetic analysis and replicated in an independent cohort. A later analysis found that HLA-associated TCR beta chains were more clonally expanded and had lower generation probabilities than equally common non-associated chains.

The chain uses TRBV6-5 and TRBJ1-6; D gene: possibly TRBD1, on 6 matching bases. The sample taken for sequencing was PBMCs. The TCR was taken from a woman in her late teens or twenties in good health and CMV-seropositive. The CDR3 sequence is CAAGGATYNSPLHF. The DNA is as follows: TGTGCCGCGGGGGGGGCTACCTATAATTCACCCCTCCACTTT.